This is a list of T cell receptor beta chains from one sample in a study of vaccination effects on CD4 cells after COVID-19. The method was immunoSEQ multiplex PCR; TCRdb's version includes in-frame clones alone and lacks a portion of them. The repertoire has about 30,000 clones, 65% of them found once; the top ten carry 9.9%. These TCRs' antigens remain unknown. This specimen was CD4+ T cells from PBMCs cultured without peptide, taken before COVID-19 vaccination. The origin of the receptors is a human donor who received a COVID-19 vaccine. CDR3s include the opening cysteine and the closing phenylalanine or tryptophan. Each record gives: D gene, clone size, J gene, V gene, CDR3 DNA, CDR3 protein. D genes are given only for firm matches. Only part of the rows carry a size: once, few, many, or a class if the clone is expanded.

d_gene: -
abundance: once
j_gene: TRBJ2-1
v_gene: TRBV7-8
CDR3nt: TGTGCCAGCAGCCCAAGACAGGAATCCAATGAGCAGTTCTTC
CDR3aa: CASSPRQESNEQFF

d_gene: TRBD2
abundance: -
j_gene: TRBJ2-7
v_gene: TRBV6-4
CDR3nt: TGTGCCAGCAGACGGACTAGCGATCCCTACGAGCAGTACTTC
CDR3aa: CASRRTSDPYEQYF

d_gene: -
abundance: once
j_gene: TRBJ2-7
v_gene: TRBV4-1
CDR3nt: TGCGCCAGCAGCCAAGAAAGGGACCCTGTTCCTTGGGGGGAGGAGCAGTACTTC
CDR3aa: CASSQERDPVPWGEEQYF

d_gene: -
abundance: once
j_gene: TRBJ2-7
v_gene: TRBV4-1
CDR3nt: TGCGCCAGCAGCCAAGATACAGGCAGCCCCTACGAGCAGTACTTC
CDR3aa: CASSQDTGSPYEQYF

d_gene: -
abundance: -
j_gene: TRBJ2-4
v_gene: TRBV5-4
CDR3nt: TGTGCCAGCAGCTTGTGGGGTCTAGCCAAAAACATTCAGTACTTC
CDR3aa: CASSLWGLAKNIQYF

d_gene: -
abundance: -
j_gene: TRBJ1-4
v_gene: TRBV25-1
CDR3nt: TGTGCCAGCAGTGAATTACTTGGCAGGGGAAGGGAAAAACTGTTTTTT
CDR3aa: CASSELLGRGREKLFF

d_gene: -
abundance: -
j_gene: TRBJ2-1
v_gene: TRBV29-1
CDR3nt: TGCAGCGTCAACCCCGGGACAACCCAATACAATGAGCAGTTCTTC
CDR3aa: CSVNPGTTQYNEQFF

d_gene: -
abundance: -
j_gene: TRBJ2-7
v_gene: TRBV2
CDR3nt: TGTGCCAGCAATAGAGACATGGGCCCTTCCGAGCAGTACTTC
CDR3aa: CASNRDMGPSEQYF

d_gene: TRBD2
abundance: -
j_gene: TRBJ2-7
v_gene: TRBV6-2/TRBV6-3
CDR3nt: TGTGCCAGCAGTTACAGGACTAGCGGGGAGGATTCCTACGAGCAGTACTTC
CDR3aa: CASSYRTSGEDSYEQYF

d_gene: -
abundance: -
j_gene: TRBJ1-1
v_gene: TRBV3-1/TRBV3-2
CDR3nt: TGTGCCAGCAGCCAGAGGGTTACTGAAGCTTTCTTT
CDR3aa: CASSQRVTEAFF

d_gene: -
abundance: -
j_gene: TRBJ2-1
v_gene: TRBV7-2
CDR3nt: TGTGCCAGCAGCTTAGTTGGGGAGCTCGGCAATGAGCAGTTCTTC
CDR3aa: CASSLVGELGNEQFF

d_gene: TRBD1
abundance: -
j_gene: TRBJ1-2
v_gene: TRBV4-2
CDR3nt: TGTGCCAGCAGCCAAGGGCCTGGACAGGGGGCAAAAAACACCTTC
CDR3aa: CASSQGPGQGAKNTF

d_gene: -
abundance: few
j_gene: TRBJ2-1
v_gene: TRBV11-3
CDR3nt: TGTGCCAGCAGCTCGAGTAGCCCCAATGAGCAGTTCTTC
CDR3aa: CASSSSSPNEQFF

d_gene: TRBD1
abundance: few
j_gene: TRBJ1-6
v_gene: TRBV5-1
CDR3nt: TGCGCCAGCAGCTCACAATGGACCGTTACAGGGGCTCGGAATTCACCCCTCCACTTT
CDR3aa: CASSSQWTVTGARNSPLHF

d_gene: -
abundance: few
j_gene: TRBJ2-1
v_gene: TRBV29-1
CDR3nt: TGCAGCGTTGATTCTTTTATAGGGATAGATGAGCAGTTCTTC
CDR3aa: CSVDSFIGIDEQFF

d_gene: TRBD1
abundance: -
j_gene: TRBJ2-5
v_gene: TRBV27
CDR3nt: TGTGCCAGCAGCGCCGGGACAGGGGGCCAAGAGACCCAGTACTTC
CDR3aa: CASSAGTGGQETQYF

d_gene: TRBD1
abundance: -
j_gene: TRBJ1-2
v_gene: TRBV28
CDR3nt: TGTGCCAGCAGTCAAGGGACAGGGAGGGCTGGCTACACCTTC
CDR3aa: CASSQGTGRAGYTF

d_gene: TRBD2
abundance: -
j_gene: TRBJ2-3
v_gene: TRBV14
CDR3nt: TGTGCCAGCAGCCAAGACCCGGCGGGAGGCCCTCGATACACAGATACGCAGTATTTT
CDR3aa: CASSQDPAGGPRYTDTQYF

d_gene: TRBD2
abundance: few
j_gene: TRBJ2-1
v_gene: TRBV4-1
CDR3nt: TGCGCCAGCAGCACGGGACTAGCGTTTTCAACTGAGCAGTTCTTC
CDR3aa: CASSTGLAFSTEQFF

d_gene: -
abundance: -
j_gene: TRBJ1-2
v_gene: TRBV6-5
CDR3nt: TGTGCCAGCAGCCCCGGAGGGTGGGAATATGGCTACACCTTC
CDR3aa: CASSPGGWEYGYTF

d_gene: -
abundance: -
j_gene: TRBJ2-2
v_gene: TRBV7-9
CDR3nt: TGTGCCAGCAGCTTCATCGTTAGGGAGCTGTTTTTT
CDR3aa: CASSFIVRELFF

d_gene: TRBD2
abundance: medium-sized
j_gene: TRBJ2-1
v_gene: TRBV10-1
CDR3nt: TGCGCCAGCAGTGAGTATCGACTAGCCCTACTAATGCAGTTCTTC
CDR3aa: CASSEYRLALLMQFF

d_gene: -
abundance: few
j_gene: TRBJ1-5
v_gene: TRBV14
CDR3nt: TGTGCCAGCAGCCCTGAGGACAGACTCAATCAGCCCCAGCATTTT
CDR3aa: CASSPEDRLNQPQHF

d_gene: TRBD1
abundance: -
j_gene: TRBJ1-4
v_gene: TRBV10-1
CDR3nt: TGCGCCAGCAGTGACTCCGGGACAGCATACGCGACTAATGAAAAACTGTTTTTT
CDR3aa: CASSDSGTAYATNEKLFF

d_gene: -
abundance: -
j_gene: TRBJ1-2
v_gene: TRBV2
CDR3nt: TGTGCCAGCTCCACACAGGGCACTAACTATGGCTACACCTTC
CDR3aa: CASSTQGTNYGYTF

d_gene: TRBD1
abundance: -
j_gene: TRBJ2-1
v_gene: TRBV7-2
CDR3nt: TGTGCCAGCAGCTTAGGAGGGGGCATCTCCTACAATGAGCAGTTCTTC
CDR3aa: CASSLGGGISYNEQFF

d_gene: -
abundance: -
j_gene: TRBJ2-2
v_gene: TRBV2
CDR3nt: TGTGCCAGCAGTGCATTTTTCGGGGCTAGTACCGGGGAGCTGTTTTTT
CDR3aa: CASSAFFGASTGELFF

d_gene: -
abundance: few
j_gene: TRBJ1-2
v_gene: TRBV5-1
CDR3nt: TGCGCCAGCAGCTTGGCCGGACAGCCTGAGAACTATGGCTACACCTTC
CDR3aa: CASSLAGQPENYGYTF

d_gene: -
abundance: -
j_gene: TRBJ2-7
v_gene: TRBV25-1
CDR3nt: TGTGCCACCTCCGATCCCCCCACAGCCTACGAGCAGTACTTC
CDR3aa: CATSDPPTAYEQYF

d_gene: -
abundance: -
j_gene: TRBJ1-1
v_gene: TRBV10-1
CDR3nt: TGCGCCAGCAGGGTCAGGGCGAACACTGAAGCTTTCTTT
CDR3aa: CASRVRANTEAFF

d_gene: TRBD1
abundance: -
j_gene: TRBJ1-2
v_gene: TRBV4-1
CDR3nt: TGCGCCAGCAGCCAGCCGGGACAGCAGACAAACTATGGCTACACCTTC
CDR3aa: CASSQPGQQTNYGYTF

d_gene: -
abundance: -
j_gene: TRBJ2-3
v_gene: TRBV6-9
CDR3nt: TGTGCCAGCACCCGAGGCGGGGCAGATACGCAGTATTTT
CDR3aa: CASTRGGADTQYF

d_gene: -
abundance: -
j_gene: TRBJ2-1
v_gene: TRBV5-4
CDR3nt: TGTGCCAGCAGCTTGTTTGACAGGCCCAAAAGCTCCTACAATGAGCAGTTCTTC
CDR3aa: CASSLFDRPKSSYNEQFF

d_gene: -
abundance: -
j_gene: TRBJ1-4
v_gene: TRBV5-1
CDR3nt: TGCGCCAGCAGGGGTGAAGCAACTAATGAAAAACTGTTTTTT
CDR3aa: CASRGEATNEKLFF

d_gene: TRBD1
abundance: once
j_gene: TRBJ2-5
v_gene: TRBV7-2
CDR3nt: TGTGCCAGCAGCTTATCCGGGACAGCAGGGACCCAGTACTTC
CDR3aa: CASSLSGTAGTQYF

d_gene: -
abundance: -
j_gene: TRBJ1-2
v_gene: TRBV3-1/TRBV3-2
CDR3nt: TGTGCCAGCAGCCTCGGTCAGTTAGACTATGGCTACACCTTC
CDR3aa: CASSLGQLDYGYTF

d_gene: -
abundance: few
j_gene: TRBJ1-5
v_gene: TRBV4-1
CDR3nt: TGCGCCAGCAGCCATGGGGGAACAAGCAATCAGCCCCAGCATTTT
CDR3aa: CASSHGGTSNQPQHF

d_gene: -
abundance: -
j_gene: TRBJ1-2
v_gene: TRBV7-9
CDR3nt: TGTGCCAGCAGCCCCCTCGCTTTAGGGGGCTATGGCTACACCTTC
CDR3aa: CASSPLALGGYGYTF

d_gene: -
abundance: few
j_gene: TRBJ2-7
v_gene: TRBV11-3
CDR3nt: TGTGCCAGCAGCTTAACCGGGAGCGACGAGCAGTACTTC
CDR3aa: CASSLTGSDEQYF

d_gene: -
abundance: -
j_gene: TRBJ1-1
v_gene: TRBV20-1
CDR3nt: TGCAGTGCTAGAGATAGCCCTGAAGCTTTCTTT
CDR3aa: CSARDSPEAFF

d_gene: -
abundance: -
j_gene: TRBJ2-5
v_gene: TRBV28
CDR3nt: TGTGCCAGCAGTTTGGTCCAAGAGACCCAGTACTTC
CDR3aa: CASSLVQETQYF

d_gene: TRBD2
abundance: -
j_gene: TRBJ2-1
v_gene: TRBV19
CDR3nt: TGTGCCAGTAATGTAGGACTAGCGGCTCAGCAGTTCTTC
CDR3aa: CASNVGLAAQQFF

d_gene: TRBD1
abundance: -
j_gene: TRBJ2-1
v_gene: TRBV7-9
CDR3nt: TGTGCCAGCAGCTTCTTGAGGACAGGGGTGGGTGGTGAGCAGTTCTTC
CDR3aa: CASSFLRTGVGGEQFF

d_gene: TRBD1
abundance: few
j_gene: TRBJ2-7
v_gene: TRBV24-1
CDR3nt: TGTGCCACCAGTGATGACGGTGAACAGGGGAAGCAGTACTTC
CDR3aa: CATSDDGEQGKQYF

d_gene: -
abundance: -
j_gene: TRBJ1-1
v_gene: TRBV5-1
CDR3nt: TGCGCCAGCAGCTTGGGGACAGACTATGAAGCTTTCTTT
CDR3aa: CASSLGTDYEAFF

d_gene: -
abundance: -
j_gene: TRBJ2-7
v_gene: TRBV7-8
CDR3nt: TGTGCCAGCAGCCCTAGGAGGACCATCTCCTACGAGCAGTACTTC
CDR3aa: CASSPRRTISYEQYF

d_gene: TRBD2
abundance: -
j_gene: TRBJ2-7
v_gene: TRBV7-8
CDR3nt: TGTGCCAGCAGCCGTGCGGTGGCTAGCGGGACACTCTACGAGCAGTACTTC
CDR3aa: CASSRAVASGTLYEQYF

d_gene: -
abundance: -
j_gene: TRBJ2-1
v_gene: TRBV4-1
CDR3nt: TGCGCCAGCAGCCAAACCCGAAGAAAGACTGGAAGCTCCTACAATGAGCAGTTCTTC
CDR3aa: CASSQTRRKTGSSYNEQFF

d_gene: TRBD2
abundance: -
j_gene: TRBJ2-5
v_gene: TRBV11-2
CDR3nt: TGTGCCAGCAGCTTTGGATTACTAGCGGGAGGACTCCAAGAGACCCAGTACTTC
CDR3aa: CASSFGLLAGGLQETQYF

d_gene: -
abundance: few
j_gene: TRBJ2-7
v_gene: TRBV7-8
CDR3nt: TGTGCCAGCAGCACACAGGGGGGGACTACGGGCGAGCAGTACTTC
CDR3aa: CASSTQGGTTGEQYF

d_gene: -
abundance: -
j_gene: TRBJ2-5
v_gene: TRBV7-2
CDR3nt: TGTGCCAGCAGCTTCGGCGGGGGCGAAGAGACCCAGTACTTC
CDR3aa: CASSFGGGEETQYF

d_gene: -
abundance: -
j_gene: TRBJ2-3
v_gene: TRBV5-1
CDR3nt: TGCGCCAGCAACGCTGAGACAGATACGCAGTATTTT
CDR3aa: CASNAETDTQYF

d_gene: -
abundance: -
j_gene: TRBJ1-2
v_gene: TRBV5-1
CDR3nt: TGCGCCAGCAGCTTATTCACAGGCGGGAGTAATGGCTACACCTTC
CDR3aa: CASSLFTGGSNGYTF

d_gene: -
abundance: -
j_gene: TRBJ1-5
v_gene: TRBV15
CDR3nt: TGTGCCACCAGCAGACCAAACAATCAGCCCCAGCATTTT
CDR3aa: CATSRPNNQPQHF

d_gene: -
abundance: -
j_gene: TRBJ2-7
v_gene: TRBV19
CDR3nt: TGTGCCAGTAGTACGGCCCAATCCTACGAGCAGTACTTC
CDR3aa: CASSTAQSYEQYF

d_gene: TRBD2
abundance: -
j_gene: TRBJ2-3
v_gene: TRBV29-1
CDR3nt: TGCAGCGTCGGACTAGCCGGGGGTGATACGCAGTATTTT
CDR3aa: CSVGLAGGDTQYF

d_gene: -
abundance: -
j_gene: TRBJ2-5
v_gene: TRBV30
CDR3nt: TGTGCCTGGAGCGGGGGGCCCCAAGAGACCCAGTACTTC
CDR3aa: CAWSGGPQETQYF

d_gene: -
abundance: few
j_gene: TRBJ1-2
v_gene: TRBV7-9
CDR3nt: TGTGCCAGCAGCTTGGCGGCTAACTATGGCTACACCTTC
CDR3aa: CASSLAANYGYTF

d_gene: TRBD1
abundance: -
j_gene: TRBJ2-5
v_gene: TRBV7-2
CDR3nt: TGTGCCAGCAGTCGGGACAGACAAGAGACCCAGTACTTC
CDR3aa: CASSRDRQETQYF

d_gene: -
abundance: -
j_gene: TRBJ2-7
v_gene: TRBV6-1
CDR3nt: TGTGCCAGCAGTGACGGCTACGAGCAGTACTTC
CDR3aa: CASSDGYEQYF